A single sample gave rise to the 20 T cell receptor beta chains below, sequenced in a study of Graves' ophthalmopathy and Graves' hyperthyroidism. The authors amplified TCR beta CDR3 regions, and they did so from RNA transcripts for repertoire sequencing. A first-round RT-PCR used HTBI primers, followed by a second-round multiplex PCR. TCRdb processed the multiplex PCR reads anew with MiXCR; each CDR3 protein has one entry. The sample contains about 550,000 distinct CDR3 sequences, under 45% of which appear only once. Sequenced sample: peripheral blood or thyroid tissue (not recorded which). These receptors originate from an adult man with Graves' hyperthyroidism.

This clonotype has a handful of counts. The junction departs from germline at one end; a sequencing error may be responsible. The rearrangement joins TRBV7-3 to TRBJ2-5; D possibly matches TRBD1 or TRBD2 (5 bases each). CDR3 length equals 13 residues. Germline assignment: CDR1 SGHTA and CDR2 FQGTGA. The chain's CDR3 is CASSFNPREPKFF. The CDR3 nucleotides are TGTGCCAGCAGCTTCAATCCCAGGGAGCCTAAGTTCTTC.

This chain connects TRBV11-1 to TRBJ1-1, with TRBD1 matching over 9 bases. The V and J ends lost 3 bases and 2 bases, in that order; junction bases with no gene match: 7. Per the germline V gene, CDR1 is SGHAT and CDR2 is FQDESV (reference sequence). The CDR3 covers 16 residues. CDR3 sequence reads: CASSFRDREGNTEAFF. The CDR3 DNA reads TGTGCCAGCAGCTTCCGGGACAGGGAAGGAAACACTGAAGCTTTCTTT. Complete variable domain (other parts from reference TRBV11-1 and TRBJ1-1): EAEVAQSPRYKITEKSQAVAFWCDPISGHATLYWYRQILGQGPELLVQFQDESVVDDSQLPKDRFSAERLKGVDSTLKIQPAELGDSAMYLCASSFRDREGNTEAFFGQGTRLTVV.

This clonotype was counted at least ten times. V is TRBV7-9 and J is TRBJ1-1, with D maybe TRBD1 (5 bases). The CDR3 is 14 residues long. Germline V gene lookup returns CDR1 SEHNR and CDR2 FQNEAQ (reference sequence). The germline V and J ends were trimmed by 5 bases and 4 bases, with 14 bases remaining between them. This chain's CDR3 is CASSPKIGGTEAFF. The CDR3 nucleotides read TGTGCCAGCAGCCCCAAGATCGGGGGCACTGAAGCTTTCTTT.

The V call is TRBV20-1, the J call TRBJ1-6; D gene ambiguous. The CDR3 has 14 residues. V was shortened by 5 bases and J by 7 bases, with 15 bases between the two germline ends. The V gene's germline CDR1 is DFQATT and CDR2 SNEGSKA (reference sequence). The CDR3 nucleotides are TGCAGTGCTGCCCAGGCCGGGCTAAATTCACCCCTCCACTTT. This encodes CSAAQAGLNSPLHF.

This clonotype was counted many times. CDR3 region: CASSVRSSGEQFF. CDR3 nucleotide sequence: TGTGCCAGCAGCGTTCGGTCCTCTGGTGAGCAGTTCTTC. V gene TRBV7-8 combines with J gene TRBJ2-7, with D uncertain. The J call could be wrong; TRBJ2-1 is a better fit for the DNA end. Germline loops: CDR1 SGHVS, CDR2 FQNEAQ. The CDR3 is made up of 13 amino acids.

The chain combines TRBV6-5 with TRBJ2-2, with 11 positions matching TRBD2. The CDR3 is made up of 16 amino acids. CDR1 and CDR2 from the germline V gene are MNHEY and SVGAGI. Losses at the gene ends were 0 bases for V and 5 bases for J; bases not matched to a gene: 2. This chain's CDR3 is CASSYSLAGGTGELFF. The DNA of the CDR3 is TGTGCCAGCAGTTACTCCCTAGCGGGAGGAACCGGGGAGCTGTTTTTT.

This clonotype was picked up many times. This chain connects TRBV9 to TRBJ2-7; D not certain. Germline loops: CDR1 SGDLS, CDR2 YYNGEE. The ends were cut back, 0 bases at V and 6 bases at J, with 10 bases in the middle. CDR3 length: 13 residues. In nucleotides, the CDR3 is TGTGCCAGCAGCGTAGTCTCGTCTTCCGAGCAGTACTTC. Translation gives CASSVVSSSEQYF.

This clonotype was counted ten times or more. J is TRBJ2-7 and V is TRBV6-5; D is perhaps TRBD1 (5 bases). This CDR3 region has 13 residues. V was trimmed by 6 bases and J by 2 bases, leaving 11 bases between them. Germline CDR1 MNHEY, CDR2 SVGAGI. The DNA of the CDR3 is TGTGCCAGCAGGCAGACAGCGACCTACGAGCAGTACTTC. It encodes CASRQTATYEQYF.

A remark on this clonotype: A read error may produce the germline difference seen at one junction end. The chain uses TRBV29-1 and TRBJ1-4; possibly TRBD1 for D (6 bases). CDR1 and CDR2 (germline): SQVTM, ANQGSEA. The CDR3 spans 12 residues. This CDR3 is CSLEGGAEKLFF. The CDR3 region has the DNA TGCAGCCTTGAGGGGGGAGCCGAAAAACTGTTTTTT.

In this sample, this clonotype turned up many times. The chain links TRBV2 to TRBJ2-7; D is possibly TRBD1 or TRBD2 (5 bases each). Deletions cut 4 bases from V and 6 bases from J, with 10 bases between. The CDR3 is 12 residues long. Germline-derived CDR1 and CDR2 are SNHLY and FYNNEI. The CDR3 protein is CASSAQGREQYF. The DNA of the CDR3 is TGTGCCAGCAGTGCCCAGGGACGCGAGCAGTACTTC.

The chain recombines TRBV6-1 with TRBJ1-2, with D maybe TRBD1 (5 bases). The CDR3 loop spans 14 amino acids. The V end was cut by 6 bases, the J end by 7 bases, with 18 bases between. The germline gives CDR1 MNHNS, CDR2 SASEGT. The CDR3 loop reads CASRRQGGRGGYTF. For the CDR3, the DNA is TGTGCCAGCAGGCGGCAGGGAGGACGAGGTGGCTACACCTTC.

Worth noting for this clonotype: A much larger clone differs by one base, so this may be a read error. The CDR3 DNA reads TGTGCCAGCAGCGCCCCTCGAGGGACGGCGAACACCGGGGAGCTGTTGTTT. Encoded protein: CASSAPRGTANTGELLF. The chain couples TRBV11-1 to TRBJ2-2; either TRBD1 or TRBD2 may supply D (5 bases each). Germline V CDR1 and CDR2: SGHAT, FQDESV (reference sequence). CDR3 length equals 17 residues.

This clonotype was detected many times. The V and J genes are TRBV7-6 and TRBJ1-6, with D tentatively TRBD1 (5 bases). CDR1 and CDR2 (germline): SGHVS, FNYEAQ. CDR3 length equals 13 residues. Trimming took off 5 bases at V and 6 bases at J, with 8 bases between the two ends. The CDR3 DNA sequence: TGTGCCAGCAGCACCGGGACTAATTCACCCCTCCACTTT. This translates into CASSTGTNSPLHF.

At least ten counts were recorded for this clonotype. The rearrangement uses TRBV7-2 and TRBJ2-5; the match to TRBD2 covers 7 bases. Per germline, CDR1 SGHTA and CDR2 FQGNSA. J lost 2 bases, V lost 1 base, and 7 bases had no gene match. The CDR3 is made up of 16 amino acids. In DNA form, the CDR3 reads TGTGCCAGCAGCTTAGACTCTAGCGGAGGTCAAGAGACCCAGTACTTC. Protein: CASSLDSSGGQETQYF.

This clonotype was counted at least ten times. V and J are TRBV5-1 and TRBJ1-1; 8 bases match TRBD1. J gave up 2 bases and V 4 bases, and 4 bases lay outside the gene matches. Germline V gene data show CDR1 as SGHRS and CDR2 as YFSETQ. CDR3 length: 14 amino acids. The CDR3 DNA reads TGCGCCAGCAGCCCGACAGGGGCAAACACTGAAGCTTTCTTT. Translation gives CASSPTGANTEAFF.

The chain employs TRBV10-3 and TRBJ2-3; D not certain. Trimming took off 0 bases at V and 3 bases at J, with 4 bases between the two ends. CDR1 is ENHRY and CDR2 is SYGVKD in the germline V gene. The CDR3 is 13 residues long. CDR3 sequence (DNA): TGTGCCATCAGTGAGTCACAGACAGATACGCAGTATTTT. This encodes CAISESQTDTQYF.

This clonotype was counted ten times or more. The DNA of the CDR3 is TGTGCCAGCAGCCCGCGGGGTAGGAGCGCAGAAGGGTACCAAGAGACCCAGTACTTC. This gives the protein CASSPRGRSAEGYQETQYF. J is TRBJ2-5 and V is TRBV7-9; possible D gene TRBD2, 6 bases. Trimming left V 5 bases short and J 0 bases short, with 25 bases between. Germline V gene lookup returns CDR1 SEHNR and CDR2 FQNEAQ (reference sequence). There are 19 residues in the CDR3.

Of note for this clonotype: A read error is possible here, since a much larger clone lies one base away. CDR3: CASRNPAGDEKLFF. CDR3 sequence (DNA): TGTGCCAGCAGGAATCCGGCAGGGGATGAAAAACTGTTTTTT. The chain has TRBV7-9 and TRBJ1-4; a possible D gene is TRBD1 (6 bases). V was trimmed by 6 bases and J by 6 bases, leaving 14 bases between them. The CDR3 length is 14 residues. The germline gives CDR1 SEHNR, CDR2 FQNEAQ (reference sequence).

This clonotype was counted at least ten times. The J gene is TRBJ1-5, the V gene TRBV2, with D perhaps TRBD1 (6 bases). Germline V lookup: CDR1 SNHLY, CDR2 FYNNEI. The CDR3 has 15 amino acids. Trimming removed 3 bases from V and 1 base from J, with 10 bases in between. DNA for the CDR3: TGTGCCAGCAGTGATCGGGGGGCCAGCAATCAGCCCCAGCATTTT. This codes for CASSDRGASNQPQHF.

A few counts support this clonotype. This chain joins TRBV12-3 or TRBV12-4 and TRBJ2-2, with a possible D match to TRBD1 (5 bases). V was shortened by 3 bases and J by 1 base, with 9 bases between the two germline ends. The length of the CDR3 is 15 residues. CDR3 DNA sequence: TGTGCCAGCAGTTTTCAAACAGGGAACACCGGGGAGCTGTTTTTT. This codes for CASSFQTGNTGELFF.